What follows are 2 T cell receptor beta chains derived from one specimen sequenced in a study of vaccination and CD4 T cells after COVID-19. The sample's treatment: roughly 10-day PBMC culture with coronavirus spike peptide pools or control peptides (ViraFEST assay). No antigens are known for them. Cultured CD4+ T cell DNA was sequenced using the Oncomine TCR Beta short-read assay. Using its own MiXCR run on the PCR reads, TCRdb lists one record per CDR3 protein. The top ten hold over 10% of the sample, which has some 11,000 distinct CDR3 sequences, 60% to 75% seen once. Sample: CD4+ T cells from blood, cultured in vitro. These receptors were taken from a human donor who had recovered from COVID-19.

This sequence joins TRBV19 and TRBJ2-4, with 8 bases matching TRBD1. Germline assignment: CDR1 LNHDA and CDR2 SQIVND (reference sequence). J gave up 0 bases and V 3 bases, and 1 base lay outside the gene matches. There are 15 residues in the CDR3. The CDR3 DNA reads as TGTGCCAGTAGTATCGACAGGGGAGCCAAAAACATTCAGTACTTC. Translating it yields CASSIDRGAKNIQYF.

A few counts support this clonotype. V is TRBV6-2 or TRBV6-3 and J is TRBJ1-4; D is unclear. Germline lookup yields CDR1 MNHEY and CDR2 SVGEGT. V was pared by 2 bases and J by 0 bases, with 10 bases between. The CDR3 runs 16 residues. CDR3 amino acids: CASSYPQRATNEKLFF. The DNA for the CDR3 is TGTGCCAGCAGTTACCCGCAGCGTGCAACTAATGAAAAACTGTTTTTT.